Following are 28 T cell receptor beta chains from one sample sequenced in a study of T cells in Graves' hyperthyroidism and ophthalmopathy. Amplification yielded TCR beta CDR3 regions, with RNA transcripts as the source. Initially, a first-round RT-PCR of the TCR CDR3 employed the HTBI primer set. MiXCR was run by TCRdb on the multiplex PCR reads, yielding one entry per CDR3 protein. This table has around 500,000 distinct CDR3 sequences, 13% to 15% appearing once. Material for sequencing was blood. These receptors originate from a woman in her late teens or twenties with Graves' hyperthyroidism.

This clonotype was seen more than once but under ten times. V usage is TRBV29-1 and J usage is TRBJ1-4, with D tentatively TRBD1 (5 bases). Per germline, CDR1 SQVTM and CDR2 ANQGSEA. The V gene lost 7 bases and the J gene lost 3 bases, with 12 bases spanning the gap. This CDR3 has 13 residues. Written as DNA, the CDR3 is TGCAGCGCTGGGACTCCCCCTAATGAAAAACTGTTTTTT. This translates into CSAGTPPNEKLFF.

There are many counts of this clonotype. The chain is built from TRBV9 and TRBJ1-1; D gene uncertain. The CDR3 is 14 residues long. V was pared by 4 bases and J by 4 bases, with 14 bases between. The germline CDR1 and CDR2 sequences are SGDLS and YYNGEE. CDR3 region: CASSPQRVSTEAFF. The CDR3 coding sequence is TGTGCCAGCAGCCCCCAGAGGGTGAGCACTGAAGCTTTCTTT.

As for this clonotype: The junction differs from germline at one of its ends, possibly a read error. CDR3 in DNA: TGTGCCAGCAGCACCTTTCAGGGAGATACGCACTATTTT. Protein product: CASSTFQGDTHYF. This sequence joins TRBV5-4 and TRBJ2-3; D may be TRBD1 or TRBD2 (5 bases each). Germline V gene sequence: CDR1 SGHNT, CDR2 YYREEE (reference sequence). The CDR3 extends over 13 amino acids.

The rearrangement uses TRBV20-1 and TRBJ1-2; TRBD1 matches 11 bases. V trimming: 2 bases; J trimming: 5 bases; junction bases outside the gene matches: 7. Germline loops: CDR1 DFQATT, CDR2 SNEGSKA (reference sequence). This CDR3 spans 15 amino acids. The CDR3 DNA reads TGCAGTGCTAGATCGGGGACAGGGGGAGAATATGGCTACACCTTC. Translation: CSARSGTGGEYGYTF.

This clonotype was picked up many times. The gene calls are TRBV12-3 or TRBV12-4 and TRBJ1-6; D call uncertain. The V and J ends lost 6 bases and 5 bases respectively, with 20 bases between them. This CDR3 region has 17 residues. The CDR3 DNA follows: TGTGCCAGCAGACTAGATACCTTCACTCGAGATAATTCACCCCTCCACTTT. Its protein is CASRLDTFTRDNSPLHF.

The chain employs TRBV30 and TRBJ1-5; 7 nucleotides match TRBD1. CDR1 and CDR2 from the germline V gene are GTSNPN and SVGIG (reference sequence). Germline trimming cut 2 bases from V and 7 bases from J; bases unmatched to any gene: 11. This CDR3 comprises 15 residues. CDR3 protein: CAWSRRYRGGQPQHF. In DNA form, the CDR3 reads TGTGCCTGGAGTCGTCGGTACAGGGGTGGCCAGCCCCAGCATTTT.

This clonotype was seen many times. The V and J genes are TRBV6-2 or TRBV6-3 and TRBJ2-7; TRBD1 matches at 8 bases. The CDR3 spans 14 residues. J gave up 2 bases and V 2 bases, and 2 bases lay outside the gene matches. Germline V gene lookup returns CDR1 MNHEY and CDR2 SVGEGT. For the CDR3, the DNA is TGTGCCAGCAGTTACCCAGGGGGCCCCTACGAGCAGTACGTC. Protein product: CASSYPGGPYEQYV.

In this sample, this clonotype turned up a few times. The rearrangement uses TRBV7-3 and TRBJ2-2, with D maybe TRBD2 (6 bases). The CDR3 loop spans 15 amino acids. Trimming took off 1 base at V and 3 bases at J, with 9 bases between the two ends. The germline V gene encodes CDR1 SGHTA and CDR2 FQGTGA. The CDR3 DNA sequence: TGTGCCAGCAGCTTAAGGGGGGATGACACCGGGGAGCTGTTTTTT. Amino acid sequence: CASSLRGDDTGELFF.

The genes are TRBV30 and TRBJ1-4; TRBD1 is a possible D gene (5 bases). Trimming removed 1 base at V and 5 bases at J, with 8 bases between. This CDR3 is 13 amino acids long. CDR1 is GTSNPN, CDR2 SVGIG, per germline (reference sequence). The CDR3 coding sequence is TGTGCCTGGAGTGCGGGGGAGAATGAAAAACTGTTTTTT. Translating gives CAWSAGENEKLFF.

This clonotype was found many times. The V call is TRBV11-2, the J call TRBJ2-1, with D possibly being TRBD2 (6 bases). V lost 1 base and J 1 base, leaving 14 bases between the germline ends. CDR1 and CDR2 (germline): SGHAT, FQNNGV. The CDR3 is made up of 17 amino acids. CDR3 DNA sequence: TGTGCCAGCAGCTTAGCTACTCGGCGGGGATCCTACAATGAGCAGTTCTTC. Translating gives CASSLATRRGSYNEQFF.

This clonotype was observed at least ten times. The J gene is TRBJ2-7, the V gene TRBV28, with 12 nucleotides matching TRBD2. The CDR3 sequence is 17 residues long. J was trimmed by 5 bases and V by 5 bases; bases with no gene match: 13. Germline V gene lookup returns CDR1 MDHEN and CDR2 SYDVKM. CDR3 residues: CASSPGTSGSLMNEQYF. The CDR3 nucleotides are TGTGCCAGCAGTCCGGGGACTAGCGGGTCCCTCATGAACGAGCAGTACTTC.

This clonotype came up a few times. The chain carries TRBV6-1 and TRBJ2-7; 8 positions match TRBD2. The length of the CDR3 is 14 residues. With V trimmed by 6 bases and J by 2 bases, 6 bases remained unmatched. From germline, CDR1 is MNHNS and CDR2 SASEGT. In DNA form, the CDR3 reads TGTGCCAGCAGAATTAGCGGGGATACCTACGAGCAGTACGTC. Amino acid sequence: CASRISGDTYEQYV.

For the CDR3, the DNA is TGTGCCAGCAGCCCCCGGTCCACGGTCGGGGAGACCCAGTACTTC. Translating it yields CASSPRSTVGETQYF. The chain combines TRBV7-3 with TRBJ2-5; D is unresolved. V lost 5 bases and J lost 5, with 18 bases in between. This CDR3 spans 15 amino acids. Germline-derived CDR1 and CDR2 are SGHTA and FQGTGA.

The table lists this clonotype with a few counts. The gene calls are TRBV25-1 and TRBJ2-1, with D unclear. CDR3 length: 16 residues. V lost 4 bases and J 1 base, leaving 14 bases between the germline ends. Germline lookup yields CDR1 MGHDK and CDR2 SYGVNS. The CDR3 spells CASSGPSSGSYNEQFF. The CDR3 DNA is TGTGCCAGCAGTGGACCCTCTAGTGGTTCCTACAATGAGCAGTTCTTC.

The chain couples TRBV20-1 to TRBJ2-4, with D hard to call. V was shortened by 1 base and J by 2 bases, with 15 bases between the two germline ends. This CDR3 is built from 16 residues. Germline loops: CDR1 DFQATT, CDR2 SNEGSKA (reference sequence). The CDR3 DNA sequence: TGCAGTGCTAGAGTTCTGGACCCTAAATCCAAAAACATTCAGTACTTC. Translating gives CSARVLDPKSKNIQYF.

This clonotype occurred many times. V and J are TRBV7-2 and TRBJ1-2; no clear D. This CDR3 has 14 residues. V was clipped by 1 base and J by 2 bases, with 8 bases between them. Germline V gene data show CDR1 as SGHTA and CDR2 as FQGNSA. DNA for the CDR3: TGTGCCAGCAGCTTAGGTTTGGGGAACTATGGCTACACCTTC. Translating it yields CASSLGLGNYGYTF. Combining the CDR3 with reference TRBV7-2 and TRBJ1-2 gives the whole variable domain GAGVSQSPSNKVTEKGKDVELRCDPISGHTALYWYRQSLGQGLEFLIYFQGNSAPDKSGLPSDRFSAERTGGSVSTLTIQRTQQEDSAVYLCASSLGLGNYGYTFGSGTRLTVV.

This chain joins TRBV2 and TRBJ1-6, with D possibly being TRBD1 (6 bases). Germline V gene lookup returns CDR1 SNHLY and CDR2 FYNNEI. V gave up 4 bases and J gave up 9 bases, with 13 bases separating them. The CDR3 contains 14 residues. CDR3 coding DNA: TGTGCCAGCAGTGCGGAGGGGGAATTTTCACCCCTCCACTTT. Its protein is CASSAEGEFSPLHF.

At least ten counts were recorded for this clonotype. The V call is TRBV7-6, the J call TRBJ2-1; D uncertain. This CDR3 has 14 residues. V lost 5 bases and J lost 5, with 13 bases in between. Germline values: CDR1 SGHVS, CDR2 FNYEAQ. CDR3 coding DNA: TGTGCCAGCAGCCCTAGTCCCAGAAACAATGAGCAGTTCTTC. Translation gives CASSPSPRNNEQFF.

This clonotype was observed a handful of times. This rearrangement joins TRBV7-6 to TRBJ1-3; 7 bases fit TRBD1. The CDR3 consists of 15 residues. V shed 4 bases and J 0 bases; nucleotides not matched to a gene: 3. Per germline, CDR1 SGHVS and CDR2 FNYEAQ. CDR3 residues: CASSSGTDSGNTIYF. As DNA, the CDR3 is TGTGCCAGCAGCTCGGGGACAGACTCTGGAAACACCATATATTTT. Full variable domain (rest looked up from reference TRBV7-6 and TRBJ1-3): GAGVSQSPRYKVTKRGQDVALRCDPISGHVSLYWYRQALGQGPEFLTYFNYEAQQDKSGLPNDRFSAERPEGSISTLTIQRTEQRDSAMYRCASSSGTDSGNTIYFGEGSWLTVV.

The genes are TRBV5-4 and TRBJ2-7; D call uncertain. V was cut by 0 bases and J by 3 bases, with 10 bases left in between. The CDR3 is 14 residues long. Germline CDR1 is SGHNT and CDR2 is YYREEE (reference sequence). In DNA form, the CDR3 reads TGTGCCAGCAGCTTGGGTTACGGATTCTACGAGCAGTACTTC. Its translation is CASSLGYGFYEQYF.

This clonotype has ten or more counts. The chain recombines TRBV7-9 with TRBJ1-1; 9 bases align to TRBD1. The ends lost 5 bases at V and 7 bases at J; junction bases unmatched: 8. CDR3 size: 14 residues. The germline V gene encodes CDR1 SEHNR and CDR2 FQNEAQ (reference sequence). The CDR3 nucleotides read TGTGCCAGCAGCAGCGTGGACAGGGGTAATGAAGCTTTCTTT. It yields the protein CASSSVDRGNEAFF.

This clonotype has more than one count but fewer than ten. The rearrangement uses TRBV27 and TRBJ1-1; tentative D call: TRBD1 (5 bases). V lost 8 bases and J lost 4, with 17 bases in between. Germline CDR1 is MNHEY and CDR2 is SMNVEV (reference sequence). This CDR3 comprises 14 residues. In DNA form, the CDR3 reads TGTGCCAGCCGTCCTGGAACGGGGGGCACTGAAGCTTTCTTT. Its translation is CASRPGTGGTEAFF.

There are a few counts of this clonotype. The V and J genes are TRBV20-1 and TRBJ2-2; D may match TRBD1 or TRBD2 (5 bases each). There are 15 residues in the CDR3. V was clipped by 1 base and J by 0 bases, with 9 bases between them. Germline CDR1 DFQATT, CDR2 SNEGSKA (reference sequence). CDR3 sequence (DNA): TGCAGTGCTAGAGTCGGGGCAGCGAACACCGGGGAGCTGTTTTTT. Amino acids: CSARVGAANTGELFF.

This chain uses TRBV20-1 with TRBJ2-3, with 8 bases identical to TRBD2. The ends lost 2 bases at V and 6 bases at J; junction bases unmatched: 7. CDR3 size: 14 residues. The germline CDR1 and CDR2 sequences are DFQATT and SNEGSKA (reference sequence). The CDR3 region has the DNA TGCAGTGCTAGAACCCCATTAGCGGGGGATACGCAGTATTTT. Protein: CSARTPLAGDTQYF.

The chain is built from TRBV20-1 and TRBJ2-3, with 8 bases matching TRBD2. This CDR3 is built from 13 residues. CDR1 and CDR2 from the germline V gene are DFQATT and SNEGSKA (reference sequence). Trimming removed 6 bases from V and 5 bases from J; junction bases left unmatched: 7. This chain's CDR3 is CSASREVGDTQYF. DNA of the CDR3: TGCAGTGCATCGCGGGAGGTGGGAGATACGCAGTATTTT.

The rearrangement uses TRBV7-9 and TRBJ1-5; D unresolved. Germline V gives CDR1 SEHNR, CDR2 FQNEAQ (reference sequence). With 4 bases removed from V and 4 bases from J, the gap between germline ends came to 17 bases. This CDR3 contains 16 residues. CDR3 protein: CASSWWRGESNQPQHF. The DNA of the CDR3 is TGTGCCAGCAGCTGGTGGAGAGGCGAATCGAATCAGCCCCAGCATTTT.

This clonotype was observed at least ten times. The genes are TRBV5-1 and TRBJ1-1, with D unresolved. CDR1 is SGHRS and CDR2 is YFSETQ in the germline V gene. The ends were cut back, 4 bases at V and 7 bases at J, with 8 bases in the middle. This CDR3 is 11 amino acids long. This CDR3 is CASSREGEAFF. In DNA form, the CDR3 reads TGCGCCAGCAGCCGGGAGGGTGAAGCTTTCTTT. The full variable domain, completed using reference TRBV5-1 and TRBJ1-1, is KAGVTQTPRYLIKTRGQQVTLSCSPISGHRSVSWYQQTPGQGLQFLFEYFSETQRNKGNFPGRFSGRQFSNSRSEMNVSTLELGDSALYLCASSREGEAFFGQGTRLTVV.

In this sample, this clonotype turned up many times. The chain links TRBV5-5 to TRBJ2-7; TRBD2 aligns across 10 bases. V gave up 5 bases and J gave up 6 bases; unmatched junction bases: 11. CDR3 length: 15 amino acids. Germline lookup yields CDR1 SGHKS and CDR2 YYEKEE (reference sequence). CDR3 sequence: CASRSAPGTSAEQYV. DNA for the CDR3: TGTGCCAGCAGGTCTGCCCCCGGGACTAGCGCCGAGCAGTACGTC.